The subject of this entry is one TCR beta chain. Its antigen is still unknown. Base-call qualities are not available, and no considerably larger clone is one nucleotide away. These data originate in a study of blood T cell repertoires in COVID-19 (dated by TCRdb to about 2020). About the investigation overall: Samples covering the acute and convalescent phases of COVID-19 were provided by collaborators in the United States, Italy and Spain. The prospective study material was composed of cDNA or gDNA derived from T cells, B-cell-depleted T cells, or PBMCs. Subjects who had been exposed to COVID-19, were actively infected with it, or had recovered from it provided the deeply sampled blood TCRbeta repertoires that made up the dataset. The repertoires were released in a freely available public database intended as a resource for research on the immune response to SARS-CoV-2. Samples came from the ongoing ImmuneRACE study (first 160 participants) plus 1,254 subjects from 6 global collaborators. A de-identified subject ID, COVID-19 status, age in years and sex were almost always included in the sample metadata. Where available, HLA class I and class II types were taken from metadata supplied by the sample provider and were not determined by assay-based typing. Findings and caveats that apply to the study as a whole: The quantity of clinical and demographic metadata differed by source and by participant and was supplied without curation.

TCRbeta CDR3 regions were amplified from genomic DNA using the immunoSEQ Assay, a bias-controlled multiplex PCR. Per the authors' processing: The number of nucleated cells in each sample was estimated by amplification of reference gene primers within the assay. To quantify the absolute abundance of each unique TCRbeta CDR3 rearrangement, sequence reads were collapsed and filtered. For each sample, productive Simpson clonality was calculated as the square root of Simpson's diversity index over productive rearrangements. What TCRdb holds here is the immuneACCESS table cut down to in-frame rearrangements. Part of the clones is not present; checked against another copy, under half of the missing clones reflect an unresolved V gene, and the others are unexplained. Clone size and V and J calls were adopted from that table, with D and trimming inferred from the DNA. The sample records fewer than 300,000 clones, less than 85% of which are singletons. Jointly, the top ten make up more than 1.1% of the sample.

Reading the germline V gene (reference sequence) gives CDR1 SEHNR and CDR2 FQNEAQ. CDR3 length: 15 amino acids, cysteine to phenylalanine. Only the CDR3 portion is preserved as DNA: 45 bases, with reading frame beginning at the first base. Cut back by 3 bases and 7 bases, the V and J ends lie 13 bases apart. At one collaborating source in Seattle, patients were enrolled during active infection and were followed longitudinally through the course of disease. Collaborating institutions collected whole blood in K2EDTA tubes following their own protocols. For TCRbeta analysis, collaborators shipped samples in one of three forms: frozen whole blood, isolated PBMCs, or DNA extracted from either of those sample types.

The receptor chain draws on TRBV7-9 and TRBJ1-6, and TRBD1 may be the D gene, going by 5 matching bases. The sequenced sample consisted of peripheral blood. This receptor was taken from a human donor with COVID-19, enrolled during active disease. The donor label of this sample is uncertain. The CDR3: CASSFFQGGNSPLHF. Read as DNA, the sequence is TGTGCCAGCAGCTTTTTTCAGGGTGGCAATTCACCCCTCCACTTT.